This entry lists 31 T cell receptor beta chains sequenced from one sample in a study of cytotoxic CD8 clonotypes in ibrutinib-treated CLL. Measured with immunoSEQ multiplex PCR; TCRdb has only the in-frame clones, and not every one. The sample gives about 180,000 clones, under 90% of which show up once; about 4.3% is in the top ten. The sequencing used PBMCs, collected after 24 months of ibrutinib treatment. These TCRs come from a human donor with chronic lymphocytic leukemia.

With respect to this clone: In the same sample, other DNA sequences code for this CDR3. The rearrangement joins TRBV2 to TRBJ1-5; D unresolved. The ends were cut back, 3 bases at V and 7 bases at J, with 10 bases in the middle. Germline CDR1 and CDR2: SNHLY and FYNNEI. This CDR3 contains 13 residues. The CDR3 protein is CASSEEARQPQHF. CDR3 bases: TGTGCCAGCAGTGAGGAGGCGAGGCAGCCCCAGCATTTT.

This chain uses TRBV19 with TRBJ2-7; 12 nucleotides line up with TRBD1. This CDR3 spans 16 amino acids. Germline CDR1 and CDR2: LNHDA and SQIVND (reference sequence). The trim removed 5 bases at V and 7 bases at J, leaving 12 bases unmatched. CDR3 DNA: TGTGCCAGTAGTCTGGGGACAGGGGGCGCAACTTGGGAGCAGTACTTC. Residues: CASSLGTGGATWEQYF.

J is TRBJ2-3 and V is TRBV4-2; 10 positions agree with TRBD2. Trimming removed 1 base from V and 4 bases from J; junction bases left unmatched: 5. Germline CDR1 LGHNA, CDR2 YNFKEQ. CDR3 length: 16 residues. CDR3 nucleotides: TGTGCCAGCAGCCAAGGGAGCGGGGGGGGCGCAGATACGCAGTATTTT. Protein product: CASSQGSGGGADTQYF.

This chain joins TRBV6-5 and TRBJ2-7, with 8 nucleotides matching TRBD1. Germline V gene data show CDR1 as MNHEY and CDR2 as SVGAGI. CDR3 length: 11 residues. The trim removed 7 bases at V and 7 bases at J, leaving 3 bases unmatched. CDR3 amino acids: CASNTGGEQYF. For the CDR3, the DNA is TGTGCCAGCAACACAGGGGGGGAGCAGTACTTC.

A few counts support this clone. This rearrangement joins TRBV10-1 to TRBJ1-1, with D perhaps TRBD1 (5 bases). In germline, CDR1 is WNHNN, CDR2 SYGVQD (reference sequence). The CDR3 is 12 amino acids. The V end was cut by 6 bases, the J end by 4 bases, with 9 bases between. The CDR3 reads CASRGESTEAFF. CDR3 DNA: TGCGCCAGCAGGGGGGAATCCACTGAAGCTTTCTTT.

This chain connects TRBV6-6 to TRBJ2-3; D gene uncertain. The CDR3 is made up of 13 amino acids. Germline V lookup: CDR1 MNHNY, CDR2 SVGAGI (reference sequence). V was pared by 4 bases and J by 6 bases, with 11 bases between. The CDR3 here is CASSLGGVDTQYF. As DNA, the CDR3 is TGTGCCAGCAGTTTGGGTGGGGTGGATACGCAGTATTTT.

The V gene is TRBV30, the J gene TRBJ1-2, with D possibly matching TRBD1 (5 bases). Germline lookup yields CDR1 GTSNPN and CDR2 SVGIG (reference sequence). The V end lost 4 bases, the J end lost 7 bases, and 16 bases lay between the germline ends. The CDR3 has 13 residues. CDR3 amino acids: CAWTPTARGGYTF. CDR3 bases: TGTGCCTGGACCCCGACGGCGAGGGGTGGCTACACCTTC.

This clone has only a few counts. The chain has TRBV5-1 and TRBJ2-3; D might be TRBD1 (5 bases). V lost 0 bases and J lost 1, with 12 bases in between. CDR1 and CDR2 from the germline V gene are SGHRS and YFSETQ. This CDR3 contains 16 residues. The CDR3 loop is CASSLGQVRGTDTQYF. The CDR3 coding sequence is TGCGCCAGCAGCTTGGGGCAGGTCAGGGGCACAGATACGCAGTATTTT.

The rearrangement joins TRBV5-6 to TRBJ1-6; D might be TRBD1 (5 bases). This CDR3 has 14 amino acids. Per germline, CDR1 SGHDT and CDR2 YYEEEE. Trimming took 4 bases from V and 10 from J, leaving 15 bases between them. The CDR3 here is CASSGQQGLSPLHF. The CDR3 DNA follows: TGTGCCAGCAGCGGTCAGCAGGGTTTGTCACCCCTCCACTTT.

This clone was detected once. The chain links TRBV7-9 to TRBJ2-7, with TRBD1 matching over 7 bases. V lost 5 bases, J lost 0 bases, and 10 bases stayed unmatched. The CDR3 totals 16 residues. The germline CDR1 and CDR2 sequences are SEHNR and FQNEAQ (reference sequence). CDR3 loop: CASSLKTDRHSYEQYF. The CDR3 coding sequence is TGTGCCAGCAGCCTTAAAACGGACAGGCACTCCTACGAGCAGTACTTC.

The chain uses TRBV4-2 and TRBJ2-7, with 11 positions matching TRBD2. Germline CDR1 LGHNA, CDR2 YNFKEQ. This CDR3 is built from 16 residues. The V gene end was trimmed by 3 bases and the J gene end by 3 bases; junction bases not matched to a gene: 7. The CDR3 DNA follows: TGTGCCAGCAGCCAGTCCGGGACTAGCGGCTTCTACGAGCAGTACTTC. Amino acids: CASSQSGTSGFYEQYF.

The chain joins TRBV4-1 to TRBJ1-3; TRBD1 is a possible D gene (5 bases). The V and J ends lost 0 bases and 4 bases respectively, with 10 bases between them. Germline V CDR1 and CDR2: MGHRA, YSYEKL. This CDR3 comprises 15 residues. The DNA of the CDR3 is TGCGCCAGCAGCCAAGATTGGGGGTTCGGAAACACCATATATTTT. It is translated as CASSQDWGFGNTIYF.

The V and J genes are TRBV2 and TRBJ1-2; D is undetermined. Trimming took 4 bases from V and 3 from J, leaving 3 bases between them. Germline values: CDR1 SNHLY, CDR2 FYNNEI. This CDR3 has 11 amino acids. CDR3 protein: CASSGDYGYTF. CDR3 bases: TGTGCCAGCAGTGGGGACTATGGCTACACCTTC.

The chain combines TRBV18 with TRBJ2-3; TRBD2 is a possible D gene (5 bases). CDR3 length: 13 residues. From germline, CDR1 is KGHSH and CDR2 LQKENI. V lost 3 bases to trimming and J lost 6 bases, with 10 bases between them. The CDR3 sequence is CASSPNRRDTQYF. The CDR3 DNA reads as TGTGCCAGCTCACCCAACCGGAGGGATACGCAGTATTTT.

The chain has TRBV7-9 and TRBJ2-3, with D unclear. The CDR3 loop spans 12 amino acids. CDR1 is SEHNR, CDR2 FQNEAQ, per germline (reference sequence). Trimming removed 4 bases at V and 2 bases at J, with 4 bases between. For the CDR3, the DNA is TGTGCCAGCAGCTCTGCCACAGATACGCAGTATTTT. The encoded protein is CASSSATDTQYF.

With respect to this clone: Other DNA sequences from this sample encode an identical CDR3 as well. This chain joins TRBV5-1 and TRBJ2-1; possibly TRBD1 or TRBD2 for D (5 bases each). This CDR3 region has 14 residues. Germline V gene data show CDR1 as SGHRS and CDR2 as YFSETQ. Trimming left V 3 bases short and J 10 bases short, with 17 bases between. The DNA of the CDR3 is TGCGCCAGCAGCTGGGGGACCCGGAGCGACGAGCAGTTCTTC. Residues: CASSWGTRSDEQFF.

The gene calls are TRBV5-4 and TRBJ2-5; TRBD1 aligns across 9 bases. Germline CDR1 SGHNT, CDR2 YYREEE (reference sequence). This CDR3 is 14 amino acids long. V trimming: 6 bases; J trimming: 5 bases; junction bases outside the gene matches: 8. CDR3: CASKRTGEGETQYF. The CDR3 DNA reads as TGTGCCAGCAAGAGGACAGGGGAGGGCGAGACCCAGTACTTC.

The rearrangement joins TRBV6-1 to TRBJ1-1; 8 bases line up with TRBD1. V lost 3 bases to trimming and J lost 4 bases; unmatched junction nucleotides: 4. Germline loops: CDR1 MNHNS, CDR2 SASEGT. The CDR3 is 14 amino acids. The CDR3 bases are TGTGCCAGCAGTGATCAGGGGGCGAGCACTGAAGCTTTCTTT. The encoded protein is CASSDQGASTEAFF.

This rearrangement joins TRBV30 to TRBJ2-3; TRBD2 matches at 15 bases. This CDR3 is 16 amino acids long. Germline values: CDR1 GTSNPN, CDR2 SVGIG (reference sequence). Germline trimming cut 2 bases from V and 4 bases from J; bases unmatched to any gene: 4. The CDR3 DNA is TGTGCCTGGAGTCCCGGACTAGCGGGAGGGCCAGATACGCAGTATTTT. Amino acids: CAWSPGLAGGPDTQYF.

The chain employs TRBV9 and TRBJ1-1; no definite D call. The CDR3 has 16 amino acids. The V gene's germline CDR1 is SGDLS and CDR2 YYNGEE. Trimming removed 4 bases at V and 11 bases at J, with 27 bases between. The CDR3 spells CASSSRASGPRTSAFF. Here the CDR3 DNA reads TGTGCCAGCAGCTCTCGGGCTAGCGGACCACGTACCAGTGCTTTCTTT. Full variable domain (missing parts from reference TRBV9 and TRBJ1-1): DSGVTQTPKHLITATGQRVTLRCSPRSGDLSVYWYQQSLDQGLQFLIQYYNGEERAKGNILERFSAQQFPDLHSELNLSSLELGDSALYFCASSSRASGPRTSAFFGQGTRLTVV.

Only a few counts were recorded for this clone. The chain's CDR3 is CASSLDRGQETQYF. In DNA form, the CDR3 reads TGTGCCAGCAGCTTGGACAGGGGGCAAGAGACCCAGTACTTC. The rearrangement links TRBV11-2 to TRBJ2-5, with 10 bases identical to TRBD1. J lost 2 bases, V lost 3 bases, and 0 bases had no gene match. Per the germline V gene, CDR1 is SGHAT and CDR2 is FQNNGV. CDR3 length equals 14 residues.

The V call is TRBV28, the J call TRBJ1-3; TRBD1 matches 7 bases. After removal of 3 bases from V and 0 bases from J, the junction contained 8 bases not matched to a gene. Germline V gene data show CDR1 as MDHEN and CDR2 as SYDVKM. The CDR3 contains 17 residues. CDR3 in amino acids: CASSFIRQGLSGNTIYF. The CDR3 DNA sequence: TGTGCCAGCAGTTTCATCCGACAGGGACTCTCTGGAAACACCATATATTTT.

This clone was counted a single time. The chain combines TRBV6-5 with TRBJ1-1; 8 bases align to TRBD1. The V gene's germline CDR1 is MNHEY and CDR2 SVGAGI. V dropped 7 bases and J dropped 2; count of bases not matched to a gene: 9. This CDR3 is built from 15 residues. This chain's CDR3 is CASTLNRGKNTEAFF. In DNA form, the CDR3 reads TGTGCCAGCACCTTAAACAGGGGGAAAAACACTGAAGCTTTCTTT.

The chain uses TRBV23-1 and TRBJ2-7; 12 bases fit TRBD2. TRBV23-1 is sorted into the ORF group, with uncertain function. Losses at the gene ends were 4 bases for V and 2 bases for J; bases not matched to a gene: 12. The CDR3 covers 18 residues. The CDR3 reads CASSPPALAGGWPYEQYF. The CDR3 DNA follows: TGCGCCAGCAGTCCCCCGGCCCTAGCGGGGGGGTGGCCCTACGAGCAGTACTTC.

This clone was counted a single time. The chain uses TRBV29-1 and TRBJ1-2, with TRBD1 matching 10 bases. Trimming at V came to 5 bases and at J to 6 bases, leaving 12 bases not matched to a gene. CDR1 and CDR2 from the germline V gene are SQVTM and ANQGSEA. This CDR3 has 15 residues. The DNA for the CDR3 is TGCAGCGTTACCCAACCTGGGACAGGGGTCCATGGCTACACCTTC. Translating gives CSVTQPGTGVHGYTF.

The rearrangement links TRBV6-6 to TRBJ2-3; D is undetermined. V shed 10 bases and J shed 2 bases, with 13 bases lying between them. Germline CDR1 is MNHNY and CDR2 is SVGAGI (reference sequence). This CDR3 is built from 13 residues. The CDR3 DNA sequence: TGTGCCACAGGAGAGAGATTCACAGATACGCAGTATTTT. Its protein product is CATGERFTDTQYF.

This chain's CDR3 is CASGGTGKLYGYTF. CDR3 in DNA: TGTGCCAGTGGGGGGACAGGGAAACTCTATGGCTACACCTTC. The chain carries TRBV19 and TRBJ1-2; TRBD1 matches 9 bases. Trimming at V came to 8 bases and at J to 4 bases, leaving 8 bases not matched to a gene. This CDR3 is 14 amino acids long. Germline CDR1 reads LNHDA; CDR2 reads SQIVND (reference sequence).

V usage is TRBV19 and J usage is TRBJ2-5, with D possibly matching TRBD2 (6 bases). The CDR3 sequence is 16 residues long. Germline V gene lookup returns CDR1 LNHDA and CDR2 SQIVND (reference sequence). V was pared by 4 bases and J by 5 bases, with 20 bases between. In DNA, the CDR3 is TGTGCCAGTAGTACCCATGCGGGCCTCCGGGAGGAGACCCAGTACTTC. It translates to CASSTHAGLREETQYF. The full variable domain, in which reference TRBV19 and TRBJ2-5 provide the parts outside the CDR3, is DGGITQSPKYLFRKEGQNVTLSCEQNLNHDAMYWYRQDPGQGLRLIYYSQIVNDFQKGDIAEGYSVSREKKESFPLTVTSAQKNPTAFYLCASSTHAGLREETQYFGPGTRLLVL.

The chain combines TRBV28 with TRBJ2-1; 7 positions agree with TRBD2. The CDR3 totals 15 residues. Germline V lookup: CDR1 MDHEN, CDR2 SYDVKM. V dropped 6 bases and J dropped 5; count of bases not matched to a gene: 10. CDR3 bases: TGTGCCAGCAGCTCTATAGGGACTACTAACAATGAGCAGTTCTTC. This translates into CASSSIGTTNNEQFF.

V and J are TRBV5-1 and TRBJ2-7, with TRBD2 matching over 13 bases. The CDR3 totals 14 residues. In germline, CDR1 is SGHRS, CDR2 YFSETQ. With 6 bases clipped from V and 4 bases from J, the junction kept 4 bases outside the gene matches. The CDR3 is CASTTSGGVYEQYF. The CDR3, as DNA: TGCGCCAGCACTACTAGCGGGGGGGTATACGAGCAGTACTTC. Together with reference TRBV5-1 and TRBJ2-7, the CDR3 gives the full variable domain: KAGVTQTPRYLIKTRGQQVTLSCSPISGHRSVSWYQQTPGQGLQFLFEYFSETQRNKGNFPGRFSGRQFSNSRSEMNVSTLELGDSALYLCASTTSGGVYEQYFGPGTRLTVT.

This clone was seen only once. The chain couples TRBV9 to TRBJ1-2, with 7 bases lining up with TRBD1. J was trimmed by 3 bases and V by 3 bases; bases with no gene match: 8. The V gene's germline CDR1 is SGDLS and CDR2 YYNGEE. The length of the CDR3 is 15 residues. The CDR3 sequence is CASSAEDRDHYGYTF. The CDR3 DNA reads TGTGCCAGCAGCGCAGAAGACAGGGATCACTATGGCTACACCTTC.